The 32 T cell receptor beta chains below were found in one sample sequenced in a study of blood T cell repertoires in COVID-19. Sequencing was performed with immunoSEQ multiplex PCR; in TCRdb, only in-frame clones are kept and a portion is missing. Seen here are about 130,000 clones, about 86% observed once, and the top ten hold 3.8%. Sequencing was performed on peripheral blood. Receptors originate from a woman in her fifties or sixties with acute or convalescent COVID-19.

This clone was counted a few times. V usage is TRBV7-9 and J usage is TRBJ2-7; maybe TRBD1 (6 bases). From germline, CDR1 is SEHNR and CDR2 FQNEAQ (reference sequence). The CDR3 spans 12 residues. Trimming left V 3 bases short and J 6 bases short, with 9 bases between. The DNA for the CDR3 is TGTGCCAGCAGCTTGACAGGACGCGAGCAGTACTTC. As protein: CASSLTGREQYF.

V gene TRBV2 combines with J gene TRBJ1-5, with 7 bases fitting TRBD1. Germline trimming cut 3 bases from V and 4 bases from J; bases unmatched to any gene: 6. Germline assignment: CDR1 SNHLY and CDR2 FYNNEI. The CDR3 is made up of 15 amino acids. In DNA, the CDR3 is TGTGCCAGCAGTGAGACCGGGACAGCTAATCAGCCCCAGCATTTT. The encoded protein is CASSETGTANQPQHF. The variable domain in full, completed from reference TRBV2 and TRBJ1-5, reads EPEVTQTPSHQVTQMGQEVILRCVPISNHLYFYWYRQILGQKVEFLVSFYNNEISEKSEIFDDQFSVERPDGSNFTLKIRSTKLEDSAMYFCASSETGTANQPQHFGDGTRLSIL.

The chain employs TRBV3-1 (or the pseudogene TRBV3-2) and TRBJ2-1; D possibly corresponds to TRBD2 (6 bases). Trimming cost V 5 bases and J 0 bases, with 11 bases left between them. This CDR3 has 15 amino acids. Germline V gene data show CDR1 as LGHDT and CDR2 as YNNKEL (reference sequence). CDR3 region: CASSFSGSSYNEQFF. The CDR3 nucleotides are TGTGCCAGCAGCTTTAGCGGCAGCTCCTACAATGAGCAGTTCTTC.

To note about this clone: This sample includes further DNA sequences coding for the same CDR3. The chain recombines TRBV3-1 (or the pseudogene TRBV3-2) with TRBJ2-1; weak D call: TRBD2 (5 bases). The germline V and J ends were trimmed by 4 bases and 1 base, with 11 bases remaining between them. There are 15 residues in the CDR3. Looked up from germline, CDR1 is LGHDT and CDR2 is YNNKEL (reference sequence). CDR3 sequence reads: CASSPTRNSYNEQFF. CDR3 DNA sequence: TGTGCCAGCAGCCCTACTAGGAATTCCTACAATGAGCAGTTCTTC.

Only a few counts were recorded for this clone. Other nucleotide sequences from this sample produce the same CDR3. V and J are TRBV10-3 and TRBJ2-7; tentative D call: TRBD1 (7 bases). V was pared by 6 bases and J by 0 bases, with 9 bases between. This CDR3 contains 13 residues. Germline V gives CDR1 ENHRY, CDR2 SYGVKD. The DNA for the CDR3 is TGTGCCATCAGGCAGGGGGGCTCCTACGAGCAGTACTTC. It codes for CAIRQGGSYEQYF.

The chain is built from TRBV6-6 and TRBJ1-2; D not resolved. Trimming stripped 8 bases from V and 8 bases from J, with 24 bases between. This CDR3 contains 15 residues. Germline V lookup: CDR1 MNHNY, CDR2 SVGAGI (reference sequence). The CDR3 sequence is CASSTVSGEVRGYTF. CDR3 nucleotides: TGTGCCAGCTCCACTGTCTCCGGGGAGGTGAGGGGCTACACCTTC.

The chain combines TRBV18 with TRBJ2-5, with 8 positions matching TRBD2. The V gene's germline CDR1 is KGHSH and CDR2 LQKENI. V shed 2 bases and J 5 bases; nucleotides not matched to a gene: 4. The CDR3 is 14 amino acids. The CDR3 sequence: CASSPRASGETQYF. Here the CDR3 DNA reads TGTGCCAGCTCACCAAGGGCTAGCGGGGAGACCCAGTACTTC. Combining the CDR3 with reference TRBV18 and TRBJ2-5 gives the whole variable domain NAGVMQNPRHLVRRRGQEARLRCSPMKGHSHVYWYRQLPEEGLKFMVYLQKENIIDESGMPKERFSAEFPKEGPSILRIQQVVRGDSAAYFCASSPRASGETQYFGPGTRLLVL.

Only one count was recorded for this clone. The CDR3, as DNA: TGTGCCAGCAGCTTGGCGAGGGAACAGCCCCAGCATTTT. Translation gives CASSLAREQPQHF. V gene TRBV5-6 combines with J gene TRBJ1-5; the D is unclear. Germline assignment: CDR1 SGHDT and CDR2 YYEEEE. The CDR3 runs to 13 residues. V gave up 0 bases and J gave up 7 bases, with 8 bases separating them.

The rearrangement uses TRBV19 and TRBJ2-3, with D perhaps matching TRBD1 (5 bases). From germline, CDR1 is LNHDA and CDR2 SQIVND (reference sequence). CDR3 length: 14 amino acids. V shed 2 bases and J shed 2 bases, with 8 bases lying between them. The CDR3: CASSIQGHTDTQYF. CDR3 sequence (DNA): TGTGCCAGTAGTATACAGGGTCACACAGATACGCAGTATTTT.

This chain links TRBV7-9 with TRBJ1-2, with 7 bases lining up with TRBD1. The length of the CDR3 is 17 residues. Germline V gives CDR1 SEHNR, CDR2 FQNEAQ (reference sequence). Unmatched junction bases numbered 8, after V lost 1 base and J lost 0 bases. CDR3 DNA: TGTGCCAGCAGCTTAGGTGGACAGGAGGCTTCTAACTATGGCTACACCTTC. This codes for CASSLGGQEASNYGYTF.

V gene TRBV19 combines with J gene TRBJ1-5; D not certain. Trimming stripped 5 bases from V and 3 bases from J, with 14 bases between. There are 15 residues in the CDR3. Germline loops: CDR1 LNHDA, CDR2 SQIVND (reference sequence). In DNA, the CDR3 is TGTGCCAGTAGTCCTCGCAGAGGGCTCAATCAGCCCCAGCATTTT. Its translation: CASSPRRGLNQPQHF.

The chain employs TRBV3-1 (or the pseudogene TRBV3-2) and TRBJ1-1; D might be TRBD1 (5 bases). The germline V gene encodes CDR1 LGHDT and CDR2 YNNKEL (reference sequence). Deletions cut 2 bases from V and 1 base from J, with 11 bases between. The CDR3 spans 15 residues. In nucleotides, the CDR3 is TGTGCCAGCAGCCAAAAAGGGGCCGGGAACACTGAAGCTTTCTTT. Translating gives CASSQKGAGNTEAFF.

In DNA, the CDR3 is TGTGCCAGCAGCTACCCAGGACTAGGCACTGAAGCTTTCTTT. It codes for CASSYPGLGTEAFF. The chain links TRBV3-1 (or the pseudogene TRBV3-2) to TRBJ1-1; D not certain. Trimming took off 5 bases at V and 4 bases at J, with 14 bases between the two ends. The CDR3 loop spans 14 amino acids. CDR1 and CDR2 from the germline V gene are LGHDT and YNNKEL (reference sequence).

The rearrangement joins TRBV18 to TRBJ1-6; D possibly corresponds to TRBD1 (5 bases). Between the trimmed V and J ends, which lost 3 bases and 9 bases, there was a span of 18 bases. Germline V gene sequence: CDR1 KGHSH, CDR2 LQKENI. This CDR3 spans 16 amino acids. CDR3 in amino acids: CASSPSPIGDGSPLHF. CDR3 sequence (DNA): TGTGCCAGCTCACCGAGTCCTATAGGGGATGGTTCACCCCTCCACTTT.

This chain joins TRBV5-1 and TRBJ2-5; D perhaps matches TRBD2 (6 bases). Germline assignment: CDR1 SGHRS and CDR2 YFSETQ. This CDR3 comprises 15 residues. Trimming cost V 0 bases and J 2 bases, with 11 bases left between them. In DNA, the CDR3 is TGCGCCAGCAGCTTGGCCATTCGGGGGCAAGAGACCCAGTACTTC. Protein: CASSLAIRGQETQYF.

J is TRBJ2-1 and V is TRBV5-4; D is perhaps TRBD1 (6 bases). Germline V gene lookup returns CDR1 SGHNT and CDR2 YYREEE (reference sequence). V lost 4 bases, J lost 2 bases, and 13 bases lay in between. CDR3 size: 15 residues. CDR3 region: CASSPAEGAYNEQFF. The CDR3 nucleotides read TGTGCCAGCAGCCCCGCCGAGGGGGCCTACAATGAGCAGTTCTTC.

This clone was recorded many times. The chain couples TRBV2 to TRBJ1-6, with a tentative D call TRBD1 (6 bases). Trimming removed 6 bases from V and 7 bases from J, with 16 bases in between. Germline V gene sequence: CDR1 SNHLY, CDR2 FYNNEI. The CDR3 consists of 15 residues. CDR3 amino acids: CASSLQGTVNSPLHF. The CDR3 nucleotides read TGTGCCAGCAGCTTACAGGGAACGGTGAATTCACCCCTCCACTTT.

CDR3 nucleotides: TGTGCCAGCACAGGGATTTGGAATCAGCCCCAGCATTTT. Its protein is CASTGIWNQPQHF. The chain combines TRBV6-5 with TRBJ1-5; D is possibly TRBD1 (5 bases). The V gene's germline CDR1 is MNHEY and CDR2 SVGAGI. This CDR3 contains 13 residues. Trimming stripped 7 bases from V and 4 bases from J, with 11 bases between.

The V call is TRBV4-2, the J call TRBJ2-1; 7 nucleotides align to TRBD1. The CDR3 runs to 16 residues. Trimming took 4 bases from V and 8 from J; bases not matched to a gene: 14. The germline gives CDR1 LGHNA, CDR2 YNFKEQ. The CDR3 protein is CASSLPNARGQDEQFF. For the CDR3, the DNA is TGTGCCAGCAGCCTCCCCAATGCGAGGGGGCAGGATGAGCAGTTCTTC.

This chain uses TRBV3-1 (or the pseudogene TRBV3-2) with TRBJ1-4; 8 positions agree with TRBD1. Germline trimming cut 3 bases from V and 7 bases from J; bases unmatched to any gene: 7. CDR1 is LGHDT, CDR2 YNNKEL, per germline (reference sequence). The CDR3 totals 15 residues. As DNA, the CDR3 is TGTGCCAGCAGCCATAGCAGGGGGCTCGGTGAAAAACTGTTTTTT. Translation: CASSHSRGLGEKLFF.

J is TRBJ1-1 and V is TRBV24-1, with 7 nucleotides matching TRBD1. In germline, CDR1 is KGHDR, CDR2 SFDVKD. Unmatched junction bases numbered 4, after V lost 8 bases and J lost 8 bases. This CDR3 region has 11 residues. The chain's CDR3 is CATTSGQEAFF. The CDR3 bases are TGTGCCACCACCTCGGGACAGGAAGCTTTCTTT.

DNA of the CDR3: TGTGCCAGCTCACCAGGCGCGGGATACACTGAAGCTTTCTTT. It specifies CASSPGAGYTEAFF. The V call is TRBV18, the J call TRBJ1-1, with D uncertain. The CDR3 length is 14 residues. In germline, CDR1 is KGHSH, CDR2 LQKENI. Between the trimmed V and J ends, which lost 2 bases and 3 bases, there was a span of 10 bases.

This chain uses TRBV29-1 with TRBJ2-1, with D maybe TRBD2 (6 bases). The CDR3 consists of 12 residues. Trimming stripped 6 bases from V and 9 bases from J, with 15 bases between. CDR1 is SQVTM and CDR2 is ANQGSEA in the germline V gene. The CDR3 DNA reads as TGCAGCGTCCAAAGGAGGGAAATTGAGCAGTTCTTC. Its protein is CSVQRREIEQFF.

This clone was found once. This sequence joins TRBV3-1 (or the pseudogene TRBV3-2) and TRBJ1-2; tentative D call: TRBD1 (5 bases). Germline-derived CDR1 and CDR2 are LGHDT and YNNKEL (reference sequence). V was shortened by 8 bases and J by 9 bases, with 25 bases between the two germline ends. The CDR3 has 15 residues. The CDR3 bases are TGTGCCAGCCTCAGCACGGGGGAGGGGCCTCCAAGCTACACCTTC. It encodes CASLSTGEGPPSYTF.

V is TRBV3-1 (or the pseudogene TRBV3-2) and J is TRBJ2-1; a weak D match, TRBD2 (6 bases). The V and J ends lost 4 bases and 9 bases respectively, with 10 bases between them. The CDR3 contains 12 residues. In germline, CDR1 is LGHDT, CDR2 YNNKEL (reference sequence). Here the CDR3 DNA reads TGTGCCAGCAGCCGGGCCGGGGGTGAGCAGTTCTTC. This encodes CASSRAGGEQFF.

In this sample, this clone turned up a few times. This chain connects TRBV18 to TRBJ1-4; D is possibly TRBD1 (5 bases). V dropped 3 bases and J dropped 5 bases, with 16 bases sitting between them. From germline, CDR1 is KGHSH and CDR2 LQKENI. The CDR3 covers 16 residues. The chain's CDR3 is CASSPTPSGGNEKLFF. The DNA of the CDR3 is TGTGCCAGCTCACCCACCCCTTCCGGGGGGAATGAAAAACTGTTTTTT.

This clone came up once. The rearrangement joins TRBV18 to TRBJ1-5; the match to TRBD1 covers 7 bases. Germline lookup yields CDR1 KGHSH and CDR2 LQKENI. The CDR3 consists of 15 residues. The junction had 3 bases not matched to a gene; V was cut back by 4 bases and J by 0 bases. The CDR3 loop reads CASSQGQNSNQPQHF. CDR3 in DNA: TGTGCCAGCTCACAGGGACAGAATAGCAATCAGCCCCAGCATTTT.

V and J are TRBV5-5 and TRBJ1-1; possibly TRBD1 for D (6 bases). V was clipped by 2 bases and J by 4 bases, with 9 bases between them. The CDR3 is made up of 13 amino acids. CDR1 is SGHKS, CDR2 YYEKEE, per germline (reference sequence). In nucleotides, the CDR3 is TGTGCCAGCAGCTTCCGAGGGGGCACTGAAGCTTTCTTT. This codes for CASSFRGGTEAFF.

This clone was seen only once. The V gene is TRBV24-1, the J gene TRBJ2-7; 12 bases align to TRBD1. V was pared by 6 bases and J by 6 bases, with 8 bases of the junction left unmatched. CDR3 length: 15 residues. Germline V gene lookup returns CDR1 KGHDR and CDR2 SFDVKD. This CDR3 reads CATSRTRDRGREQYF. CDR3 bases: TGTGCCACCAGTCGAACCCGGGACAGGGGGCGCGAGCAGTACTTC.

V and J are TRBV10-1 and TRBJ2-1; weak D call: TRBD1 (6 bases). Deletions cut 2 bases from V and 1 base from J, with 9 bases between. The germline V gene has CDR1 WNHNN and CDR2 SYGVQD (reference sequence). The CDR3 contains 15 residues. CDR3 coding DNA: TGCGCCAGCAGTGAGACAGGGCGATCCTACAATGAGCAGTTCTTC. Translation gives CASSETGRSYNEQFF.

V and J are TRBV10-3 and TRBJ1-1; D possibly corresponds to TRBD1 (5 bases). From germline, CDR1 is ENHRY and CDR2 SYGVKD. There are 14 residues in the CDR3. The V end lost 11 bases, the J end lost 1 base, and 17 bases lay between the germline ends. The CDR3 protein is CAAKGTGANTEAFF. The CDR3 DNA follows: TGTGCCGCAAAAGGAACAGGAGCGAACACTGAAGCTTTCTTT.

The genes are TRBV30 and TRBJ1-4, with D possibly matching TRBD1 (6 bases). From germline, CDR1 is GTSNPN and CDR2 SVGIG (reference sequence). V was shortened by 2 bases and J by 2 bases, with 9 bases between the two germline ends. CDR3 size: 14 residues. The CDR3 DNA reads TGTGCCTGGAGTTCCAGGGGCACTAATGAAAAACTGTTTTTT. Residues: CAWSSRGTNEKLFF.